This entry concerns a single T cell receptor beta chain. Germline loops: CDR1 SNHLY, CDR2 FYNNEI. CDR3 length equals 14 residues. Trimming removed 3 bases from V and 2 bases from J, with 11 bases in between. The data derive from a study of blood T cell repertoires in COVID-19. Produced via immunoSEQ multiplex PCR; TCRdb's table is partial and in-frame only. The sample contains some 97,000 clones, 70% to 90% of which appear only once. The TCR comes from a human donor in a cohort sampled during active COVID-19. The chain links TRBV2 to TRBJ2-7, with D maybe TRBD1 (6 bases). Sequencing was performed on peripheral blood. The CDR3 nucleotides read TGTGCCAGCAGTGACTTCACAGGGACCTACGAGCAGTACTTC. This gives the protein CASSDFTGTYEQYF.